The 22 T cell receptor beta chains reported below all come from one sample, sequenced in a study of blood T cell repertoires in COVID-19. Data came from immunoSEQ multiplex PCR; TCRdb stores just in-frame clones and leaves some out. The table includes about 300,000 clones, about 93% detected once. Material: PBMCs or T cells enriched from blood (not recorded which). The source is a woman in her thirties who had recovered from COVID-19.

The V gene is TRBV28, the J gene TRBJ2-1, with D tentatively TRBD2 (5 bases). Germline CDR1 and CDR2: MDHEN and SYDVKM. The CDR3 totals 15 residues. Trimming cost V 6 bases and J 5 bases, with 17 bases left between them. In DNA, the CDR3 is TGTGCCAGCAGCCCCCCCCGGGGAGAGAACAATGAGCAGTTCTTC. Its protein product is CASSPPRGENNEQFF.

The CDR3, as DNA: TGTGCCAGCAGTTACCCTCGACAGGGTTATAACTATGGCTACACCTTC. Its translation is CASSYPRQGYNYGYTF. The chain is built from TRBV6-5 and TRBJ1-2; the match to TRBD1 covers 7 bases. After removal of 2 bases from V and 1 base from J, the junction contained 7 bases not matched to a gene. CDR3 size: 16 residues. Germline CDR1 and CDR2: MNHEY and SVGAGI.

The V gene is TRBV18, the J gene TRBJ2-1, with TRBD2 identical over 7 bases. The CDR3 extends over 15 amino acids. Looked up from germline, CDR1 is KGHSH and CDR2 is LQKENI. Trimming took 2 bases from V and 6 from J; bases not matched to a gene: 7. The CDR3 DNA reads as TGTGCCAGCTCACCAGTGGCGGGAGCGGGCAATGAGCAGTTCTTC. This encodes CASSPVAGAGNEQFF.

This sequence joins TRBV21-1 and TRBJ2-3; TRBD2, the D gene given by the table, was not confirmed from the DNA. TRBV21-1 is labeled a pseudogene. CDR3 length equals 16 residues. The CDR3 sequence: CASRGTSGIETDTQYF. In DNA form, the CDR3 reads TGTGCCAGCAGAGGGACTAGCGGGATAGAGACAGATACGCAGTATTTT.

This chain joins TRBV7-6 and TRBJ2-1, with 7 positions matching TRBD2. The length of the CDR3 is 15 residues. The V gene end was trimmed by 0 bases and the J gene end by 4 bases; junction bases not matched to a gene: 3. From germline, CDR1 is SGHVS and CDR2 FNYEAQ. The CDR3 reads CASSLAGGRYNEQFF. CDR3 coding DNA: TGTGCCAGCAGCTTAGCGGGAGGGCGGTACAATGAGCAGTTCTTC.

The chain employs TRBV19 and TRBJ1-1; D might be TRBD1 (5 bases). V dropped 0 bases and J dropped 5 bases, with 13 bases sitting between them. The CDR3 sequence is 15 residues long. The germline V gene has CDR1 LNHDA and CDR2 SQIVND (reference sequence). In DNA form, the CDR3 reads TGTGCCAGTAGTATAGACCCCTCAGGGAGGACTGAAGCTTTCTTT. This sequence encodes CASSIDPSGRTEAFF. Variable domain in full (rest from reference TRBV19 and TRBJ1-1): DGGITQSPKYLFRKEGQNVTLSCEQNLNHDAMYWYRQDPGQGLRLIYYSQIVNDFQKGDIAEGYSVSREKKESFPLTVTSAQKNPTAFYLCASSIDPSGRTEAFFGQGTRLTVV.

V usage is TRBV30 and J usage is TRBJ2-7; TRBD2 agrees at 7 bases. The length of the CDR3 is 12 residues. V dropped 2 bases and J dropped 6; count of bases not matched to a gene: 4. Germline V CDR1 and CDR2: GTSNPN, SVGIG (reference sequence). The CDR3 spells CAWSWWGGEQYF. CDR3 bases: TGTGCCTGGAGTTGGTGGGGGGGCGAGCAGTACTTC.

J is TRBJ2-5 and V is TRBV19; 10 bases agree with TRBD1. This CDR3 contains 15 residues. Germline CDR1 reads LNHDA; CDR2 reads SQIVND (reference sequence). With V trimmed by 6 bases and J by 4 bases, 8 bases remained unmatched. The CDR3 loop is CASRVRTGGGETQYF. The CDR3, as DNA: TGTGCCAGTAGGGTACGGACAGGGGGGGGAGAGACCCAGTACTTC.

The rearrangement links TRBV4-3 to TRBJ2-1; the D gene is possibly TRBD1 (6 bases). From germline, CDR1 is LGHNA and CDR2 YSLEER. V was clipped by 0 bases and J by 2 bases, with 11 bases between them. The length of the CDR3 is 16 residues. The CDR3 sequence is CASSQDQGSAYNEQFF. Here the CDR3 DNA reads TGCGCCAGCAGCCAAGATCAGGGGTCTGCCTACAATGAGCAGTTCTTC.

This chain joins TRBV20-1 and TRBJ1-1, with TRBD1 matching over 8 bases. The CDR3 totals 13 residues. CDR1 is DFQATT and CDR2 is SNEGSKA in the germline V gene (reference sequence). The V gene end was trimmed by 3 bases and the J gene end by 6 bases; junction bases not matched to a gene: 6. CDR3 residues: CSASIRTGPEAFF. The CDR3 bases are TGCAGTGCTAGTATTCGGACAGGGCCTGAAGCTTTCTTT.

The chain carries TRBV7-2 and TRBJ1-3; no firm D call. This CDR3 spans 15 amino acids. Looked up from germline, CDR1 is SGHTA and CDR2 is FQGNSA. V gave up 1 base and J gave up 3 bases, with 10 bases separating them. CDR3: CASSLDRTSGNTIYF. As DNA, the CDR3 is TGTGCCAGCAGCTTAGACCGAACGAGTGGAAACACCATATATTTT.

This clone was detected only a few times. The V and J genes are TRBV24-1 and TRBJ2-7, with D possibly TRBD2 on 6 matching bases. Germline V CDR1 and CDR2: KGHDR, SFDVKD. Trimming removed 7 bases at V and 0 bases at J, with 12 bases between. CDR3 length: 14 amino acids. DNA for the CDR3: TGTGCCACCAGCCGGGGGAAGAGCTCCTACGAGCAGTACTTC. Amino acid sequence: CATSRGKSSYEQYF.

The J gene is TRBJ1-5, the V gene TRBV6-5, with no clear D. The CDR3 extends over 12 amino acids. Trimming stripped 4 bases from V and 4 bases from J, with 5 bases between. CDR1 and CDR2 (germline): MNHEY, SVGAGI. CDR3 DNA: TGTGCCAGCAGTTTTAGAAATCAGCCCCAGCATTTT. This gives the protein CASSFRNQPQHF.

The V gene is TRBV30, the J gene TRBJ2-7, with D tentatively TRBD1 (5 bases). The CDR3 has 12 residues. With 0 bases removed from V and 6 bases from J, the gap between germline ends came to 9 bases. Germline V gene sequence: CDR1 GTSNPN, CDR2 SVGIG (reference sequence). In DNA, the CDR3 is TGTGCCTGGAGTGTACAAAGGGGCGAGCAGTACTTC. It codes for CAWSVQRGEQYF.

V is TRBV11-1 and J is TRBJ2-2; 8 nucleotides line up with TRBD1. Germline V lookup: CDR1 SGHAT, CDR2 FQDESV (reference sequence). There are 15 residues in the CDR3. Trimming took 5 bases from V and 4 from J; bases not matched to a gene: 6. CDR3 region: CASSQDRVGTGELFF. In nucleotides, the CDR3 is TGTGCCAGCAGCCAGGACAGGGTCGGCACCGGGGAGCTGTTTTTT.

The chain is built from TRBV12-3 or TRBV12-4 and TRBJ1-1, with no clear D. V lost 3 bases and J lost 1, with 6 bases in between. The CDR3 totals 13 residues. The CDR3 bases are TGTGCCAGCAGTTTTAATTCGAACACTGAAGCTTTCTTT. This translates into CASSFNSNTEAFF.

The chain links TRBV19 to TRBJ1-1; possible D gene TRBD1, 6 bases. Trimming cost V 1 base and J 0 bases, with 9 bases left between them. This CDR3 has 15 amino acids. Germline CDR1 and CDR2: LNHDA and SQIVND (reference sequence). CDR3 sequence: CASSIVDRMNTEAFF. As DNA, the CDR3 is TGTGCCAGTAGTATAGTAGACAGGATGAACACTGAAGCTTTCTTT.

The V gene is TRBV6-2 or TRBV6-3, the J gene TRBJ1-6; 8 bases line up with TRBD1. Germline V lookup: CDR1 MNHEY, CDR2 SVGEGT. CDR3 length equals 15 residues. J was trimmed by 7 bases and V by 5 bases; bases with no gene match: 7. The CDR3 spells CASSDPGTGNSPLHF. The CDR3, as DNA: TGTGCCAGCAGTGATCCCGGGACAGGCAATTCACCCCTCCACTTT.

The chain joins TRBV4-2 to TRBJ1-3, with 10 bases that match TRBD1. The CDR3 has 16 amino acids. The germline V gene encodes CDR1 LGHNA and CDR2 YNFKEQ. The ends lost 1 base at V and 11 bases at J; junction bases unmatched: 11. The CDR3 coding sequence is TGTGCCAGCAGCCAAGGGGAGGGACAGGGGAAGATGGCCATATATTTT. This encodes CASSQGEGQGKMAIYF.

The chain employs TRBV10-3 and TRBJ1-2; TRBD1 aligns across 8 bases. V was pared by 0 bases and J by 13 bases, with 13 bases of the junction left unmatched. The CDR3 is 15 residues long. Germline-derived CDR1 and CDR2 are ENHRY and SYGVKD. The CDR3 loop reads CAISESRMGQDHGTF. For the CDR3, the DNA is TGTGCCATCAGTGAGTCGCGGATGGGACAGGACCACGGCACCTTC.

CDR3 in DNA: TGTGCCAGCAGTTCGAAGGGGGCTGGGTCCTACGAGCAGTACTTC. This gives the protein CASSSKGAGSYEQYF. V and J are TRBV28 and TRBJ2-7, with 7 bases lining up with TRBD1. From germline, CDR1 is MDHEN and CDR2 SYDVKM. The CDR3 has 15 residues. After removal of 4 bases from V and 1 base from J, the junction contained 7 bases not matched to a gene. Variable domain in full (rest from reference TRBV28 and TRBJ2-7): DVKVTQSSRYLVKRTGEKVFLECVQDMDHENMFWYRQDPGLGLRLIYFSYDVKMKEKGDIPEGYSVSREKKERFSLILESASTNQTSMYLCASSSKGAGSYEQYFGPGTRLTVT.

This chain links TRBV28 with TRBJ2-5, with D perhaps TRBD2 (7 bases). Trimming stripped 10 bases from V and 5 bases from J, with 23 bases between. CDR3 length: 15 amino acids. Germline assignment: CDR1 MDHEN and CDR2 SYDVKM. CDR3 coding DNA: TGTGCCACAGAAAGTGGGGGGGCGCGAGAGGAGACCCAGTACTTC. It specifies CATESGGAREETQYF.